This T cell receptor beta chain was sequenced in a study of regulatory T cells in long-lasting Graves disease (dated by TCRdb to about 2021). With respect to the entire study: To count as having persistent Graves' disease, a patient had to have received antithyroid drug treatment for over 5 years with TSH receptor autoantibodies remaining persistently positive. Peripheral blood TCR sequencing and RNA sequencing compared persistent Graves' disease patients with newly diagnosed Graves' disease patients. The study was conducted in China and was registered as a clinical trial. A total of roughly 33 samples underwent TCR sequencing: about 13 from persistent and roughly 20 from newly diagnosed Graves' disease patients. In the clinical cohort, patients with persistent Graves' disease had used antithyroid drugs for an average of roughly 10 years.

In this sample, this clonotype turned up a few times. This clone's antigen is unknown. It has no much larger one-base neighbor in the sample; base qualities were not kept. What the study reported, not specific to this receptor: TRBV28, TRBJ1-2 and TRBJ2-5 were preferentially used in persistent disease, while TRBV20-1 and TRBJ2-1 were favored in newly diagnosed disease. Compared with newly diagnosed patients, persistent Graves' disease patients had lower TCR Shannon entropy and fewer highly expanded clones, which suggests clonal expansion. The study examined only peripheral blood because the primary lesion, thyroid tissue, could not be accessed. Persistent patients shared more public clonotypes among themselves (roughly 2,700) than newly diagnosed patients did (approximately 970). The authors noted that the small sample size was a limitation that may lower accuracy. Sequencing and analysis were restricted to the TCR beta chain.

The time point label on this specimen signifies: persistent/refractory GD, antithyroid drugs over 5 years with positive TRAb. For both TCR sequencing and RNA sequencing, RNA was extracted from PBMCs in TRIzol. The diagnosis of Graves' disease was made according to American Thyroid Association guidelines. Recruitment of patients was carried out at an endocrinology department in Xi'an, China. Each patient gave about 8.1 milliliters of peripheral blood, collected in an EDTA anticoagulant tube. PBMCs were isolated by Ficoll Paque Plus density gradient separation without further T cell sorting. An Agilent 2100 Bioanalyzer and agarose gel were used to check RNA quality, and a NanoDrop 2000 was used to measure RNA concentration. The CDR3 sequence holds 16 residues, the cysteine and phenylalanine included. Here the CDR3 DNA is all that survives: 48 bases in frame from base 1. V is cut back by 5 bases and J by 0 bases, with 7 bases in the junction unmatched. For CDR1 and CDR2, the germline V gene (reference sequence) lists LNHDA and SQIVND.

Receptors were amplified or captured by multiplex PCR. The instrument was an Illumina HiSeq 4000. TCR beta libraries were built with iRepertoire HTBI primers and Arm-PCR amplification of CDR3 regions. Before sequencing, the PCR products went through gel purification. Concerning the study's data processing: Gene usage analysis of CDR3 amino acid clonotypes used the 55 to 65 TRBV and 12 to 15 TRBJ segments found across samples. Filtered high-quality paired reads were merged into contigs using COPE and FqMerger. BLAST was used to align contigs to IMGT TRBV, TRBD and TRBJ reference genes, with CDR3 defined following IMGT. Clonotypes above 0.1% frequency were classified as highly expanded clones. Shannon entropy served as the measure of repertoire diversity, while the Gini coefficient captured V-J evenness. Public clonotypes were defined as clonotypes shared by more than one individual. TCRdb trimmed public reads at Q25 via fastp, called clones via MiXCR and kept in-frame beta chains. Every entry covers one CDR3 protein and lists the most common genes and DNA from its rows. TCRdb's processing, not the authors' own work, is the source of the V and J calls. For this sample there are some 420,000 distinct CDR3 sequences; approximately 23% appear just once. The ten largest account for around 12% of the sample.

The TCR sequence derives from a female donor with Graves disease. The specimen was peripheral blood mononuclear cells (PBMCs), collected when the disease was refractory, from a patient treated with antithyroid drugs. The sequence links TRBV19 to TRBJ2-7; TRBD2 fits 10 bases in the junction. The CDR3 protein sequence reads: CASSPSGLAYSYEQYF. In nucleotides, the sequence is TGTGCCAGTAGTCCCTCGGGACTAGCGTACTCCTACGAGCAGTACTTC.